The T cell receptor (beta chain) under discussion was sequenced for a study of blood T cell repertoires in COVID-19. Study background: Samples taken during acute and convalescent COVID-19 were collected in the United States, Italy and Spain. PBMCs, B-cell-depleted T cells, or T cells provided the cDNA or gDNA that made up the material.

Per the original data handling: Using reference gene primer amplification, nucleated cell counts were estimated. Measured with immunoSEQ multiplex PCR; TCRdb has only the in-frame clones, and not every one. D and trimming were read from the DNA, whereas the V and J calls and clone size are those reported in that table. The repertoire holds roughly 17,000 clones, with 89% as singletons. After removal of 4 bases from V and 5 bases from J, the junction contained 9 bases not matched to a gene. This CDR3 has 15 residues. Germline CDR1 is SGHRS and CDR2 is YFSETQ. The receptor was isolated from an elderly man with acute or convalescent COVID-19. The sample comprised peripheral blood. This chain joins TRBV5-1 and TRBJ1-2; 9 bases align to TRBD1. The CDR3 reads CASSPGQGVSYGYTF. CDR3 DNA sequence: TGCGCCAGCAGCCCGGGACAGGGTGTGTCTTATGGCTACACCTTC.